A selection of T cell receptor beta chains follows, all from one sample in a study of blood T cells in healthy people across ages. Each CDR3 protein gets one entry after TCRdb re-called the 5' RACE reads with MiXCR. The sample includes about 800,000 distinct CDR3 sequences, 58% of them seen just once. The sequenced material came from blood. The origin of the receptors is a man aged 25-45 years in good health. Each CDR3 is given with its conserved first and last residue.

CDR3 protein: CASSINYNQGTSLSYEQYF
V gene: TRBV7-9

CDR3 protein: CSVIPRDRPNTEAFF
V gene: TRBV29-1

CDR3 protein: CASSLESGDEQFF
V gene: TRBV12-3/TRBV12-4

CDR3 protein: CSASATTVGAYEQYF
V gene: TRBV20-1

CDR3 protein: CASSPPRRGPHQETQYF
V gene: TRBV7-9

CDR3 protein: CSVEAATGELFF
V gene: TRBV29-1

CDR3 protein: CASSLRELGLAPLWTQYF
V gene: TRBV7-6

CDR3 protein: CASSFGTGDTEAFF
V gene: TRBV7-9

CDR3 protein: CASSPVGASYGYTF
V gene: TRBV18

CDR3 protein: CASSKLAGGIYNEQYF
V gene: TRBV6-2/TRBV6-3

CDR3 protein: CAASFTSGMYEQYF
V gene: TRBV15

CDR3 protein: CASSERRTASSGANVLTF
V gene: TRBV2

CDR3 protein: CASSLPDTQYF
V gene: TRBV7-2

CDR3 protein: CASSQEKLAEPNSYEQYF
V gene: TRBV4-2

CDR3 protein: CASSPRTSGGDHLGEQFF
V gene: TRBV7-9

CDR3 protein: CASGTAGGADTQYF
V gene: TRBV7-2

CDR3 protein: CASDPQNSGYNEQFF
V gene: TRBV12-5

CDR3 protein: CASSLWWGGSTDTQYF
V gene: TRBV6-5

CDR3 protein: CSAPSGDEQFF
V gene: TRBV20-1

CDR3 protein: CASSLVGGRAQDTQYF
V gene: TRBV7-2

CDR3 protein: CASTVQRTSYNEQFF
V gene: TRBV5-1

CDR3 protein: CASSLGWNSPLHF
V gene: TRBV7-9

CDR3 protein: CASSLGGTSGCYVYEQYF
V gene: TRBV7-4

CDR3 protein: CASSYLLAHEQYF
V gene: TRBV6-2/TRBV6-3

CDR3 protein: CASSLANRVFTSDTQYF
V gene: TRBV7-6

CDR3 protein: CASSYSGASYNEQFF
V gene: TRBV12-3/TRBV12-4

CDR3 protein: CATRSGDGRVDEQFF
V gene: TRBV10-3

CDR3 protein: CASSEGRGGGGETQYF
V gene: TRBV6-1

CDR3 protein: CASSPVGRQGIETNEQFF
V gene: TRBV7-6

CDR3 protein: CASRIGISPLHF
V gene: TRBV27

CDR3 protein: CATSRDGGGSSYNEQYF
V gene: TRBV15

CDR3 protein: CASNTGNTEAFF
V gene: TRBV6-2/TRBV6-3

CDR3 protein: CSARGENWGTQYF
V gene: TRBV20-1

CDR3 protein: CASSLWGTLSSGANVLTF
V gene: TRBV4-2

CDR3 protein: CASSLRTVLRETQYF
V gene: TRBV5-8

CDR3 protein: CASSLVLAGVSEQYF
V gene: TRBV7-9

CDR3 protein: CASRKTITASYEQYF
V gene: TRBV5-1

CDR3 protein: CASPSPLTYEQYF
V gene: TRBV5-1

CDR3 protein: CASSQGGVPGELFF
V gene: TRBV4-3

CDR3 protein: CASSLWSTGYEQYF
V gene: TRBV7-2

CDR3 protein: CATAPGQGWYEQYF
V gene: TRBV15

CDR3 protein: CASSPPGQGVEKLFF
V gene: TRBV12-3/TRBV12-4

CDR3 protein: CASSRRISGANVLTF
V gene: TRBV7-2

CDR3 protein: CASSRGQAGRSHNEQFF
V gene: TRBV4-1

CDR3 protein: CATSGGEGRGTTGELFF
V gene: TRBV24-1

CDR3 protein: CATRRTGPVLELFF
V gene: TRBV2

CDR3 protein: CASSPSTDTQYF
V gene: TRBV7-2

CDR3 protein: CSVGEDTYSNQPQHF
V gene: TRBV29-1

CDR3 protein: CASSLLIGAGELETQYF
V gene: TRBV28

CDR3 protein: CASSLVGLRAGTWETQYF
V gene: TRBV7-2

CDR3 protein: CASSRGSSQETQYF
V gene: TRBV7-2

CDR3 protein: CASRTTGELFF
V gene: TRBV6-6

CDR3 protein: CASSPRPRGLPYEQYF
V gene: TRBV21-1

CDR3 protein: CSARDQPRPGRGFYNEQFF
V gene: TRBV20-1

CDR3 protein: CASSSGTTLGEQYF
V gene: TRBV6-1